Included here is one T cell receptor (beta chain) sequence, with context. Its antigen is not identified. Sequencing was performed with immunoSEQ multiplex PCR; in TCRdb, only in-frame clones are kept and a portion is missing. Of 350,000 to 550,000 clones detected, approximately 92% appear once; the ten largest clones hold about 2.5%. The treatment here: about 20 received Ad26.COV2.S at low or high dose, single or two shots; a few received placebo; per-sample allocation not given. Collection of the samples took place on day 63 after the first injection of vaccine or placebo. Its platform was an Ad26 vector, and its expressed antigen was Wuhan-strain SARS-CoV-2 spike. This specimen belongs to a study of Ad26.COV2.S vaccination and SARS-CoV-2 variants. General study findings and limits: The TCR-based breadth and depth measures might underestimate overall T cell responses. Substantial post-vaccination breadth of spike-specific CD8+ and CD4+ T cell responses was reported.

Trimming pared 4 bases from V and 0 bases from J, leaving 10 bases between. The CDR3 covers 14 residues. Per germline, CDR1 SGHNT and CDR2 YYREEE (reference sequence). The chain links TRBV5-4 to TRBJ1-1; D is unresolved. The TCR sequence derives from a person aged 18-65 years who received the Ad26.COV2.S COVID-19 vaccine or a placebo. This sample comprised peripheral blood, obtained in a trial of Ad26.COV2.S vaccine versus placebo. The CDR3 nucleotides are TGTGCCAGCAGCCCTCTCTCCTTGAACACTGAAGCTTTCTTT. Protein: CASSPLSLNTEAFF.